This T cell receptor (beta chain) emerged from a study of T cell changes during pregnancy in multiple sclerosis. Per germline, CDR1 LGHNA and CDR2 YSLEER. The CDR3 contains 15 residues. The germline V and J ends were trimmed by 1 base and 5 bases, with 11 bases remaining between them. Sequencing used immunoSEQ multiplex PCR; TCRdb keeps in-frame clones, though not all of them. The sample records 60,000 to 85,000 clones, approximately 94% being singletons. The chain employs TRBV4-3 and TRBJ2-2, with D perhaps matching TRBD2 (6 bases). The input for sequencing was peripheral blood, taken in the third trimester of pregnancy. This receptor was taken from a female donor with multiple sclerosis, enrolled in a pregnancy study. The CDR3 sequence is CASSQGGLATGELFF. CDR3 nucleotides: TGCGCCAGCAGCCAAGGAGGGCTAGCGACCGGGGAGCTGTTTTTT.